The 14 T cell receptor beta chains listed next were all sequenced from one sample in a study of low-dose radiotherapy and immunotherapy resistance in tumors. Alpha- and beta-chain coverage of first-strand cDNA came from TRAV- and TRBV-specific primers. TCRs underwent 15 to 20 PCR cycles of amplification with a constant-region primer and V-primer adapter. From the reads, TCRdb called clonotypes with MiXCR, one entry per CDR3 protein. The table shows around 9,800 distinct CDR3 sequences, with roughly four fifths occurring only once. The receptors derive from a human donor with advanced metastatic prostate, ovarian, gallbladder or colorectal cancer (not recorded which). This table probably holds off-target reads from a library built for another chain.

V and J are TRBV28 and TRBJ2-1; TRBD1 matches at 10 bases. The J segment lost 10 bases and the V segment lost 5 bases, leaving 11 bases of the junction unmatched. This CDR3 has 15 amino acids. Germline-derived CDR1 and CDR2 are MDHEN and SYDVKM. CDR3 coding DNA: TGTGCCAGCAGTAGCCGGGACAGGGGAGTAGGCGAGCAGTTCTTC. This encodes CASSSRDRGVGEQFF.

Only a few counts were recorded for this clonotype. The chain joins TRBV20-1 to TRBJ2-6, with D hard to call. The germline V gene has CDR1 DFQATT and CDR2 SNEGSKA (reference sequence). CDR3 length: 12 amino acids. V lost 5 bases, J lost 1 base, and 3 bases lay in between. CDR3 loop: CSARSGANVLTF. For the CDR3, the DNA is TGCAGTGCTCGATCTGGGGCCAACGTCCTGACTTTC.

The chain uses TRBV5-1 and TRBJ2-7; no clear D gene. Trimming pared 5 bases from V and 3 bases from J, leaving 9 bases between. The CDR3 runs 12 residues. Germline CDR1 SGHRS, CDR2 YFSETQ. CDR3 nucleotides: TGCGCCAGCAGGGGGAATAACTACGAGCAGTACTTC. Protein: CASRGNNYEQYF.

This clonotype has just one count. The CDR3 DNA reads as TGTGCCAGCAGTTCGGGGGCCATCTACGAGCAGTACTTC. It encodes CASSSGAIYEQYF. V usage is TRBV28 and J usage is TRBJ2-7; D may correspond to TRBD1 or TRBD2 (6 bases each). Trimming shortened V by 4 bases and J by 3 bases, and 10 bases separated the two germline ends. Germline V lookup: CDR1 MDHEN, CDR2 SYDVKM. The CDR3 runs to 13 residues. Based on the CDR3 plus reference TRBV28 and TRBJ2-7, the full variable domain is DVKVTQSSRYLVKRTGEKVFLECVQDMDHENMFWYRQDPGLGLRLIYFSYDVKMKEKGDIPEGYSVSREKKERFSLILESASTNQTSMYLCASSSGAIYEQYFGPGTRLTVT.

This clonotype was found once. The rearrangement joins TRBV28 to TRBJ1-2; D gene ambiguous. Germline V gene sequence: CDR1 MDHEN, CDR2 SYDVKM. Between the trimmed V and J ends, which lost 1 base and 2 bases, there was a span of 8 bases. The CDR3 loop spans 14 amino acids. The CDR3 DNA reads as TGTGCCAGCAGTTTATCGCAGGCGAACTATGGCTACACCTTC. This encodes CASSLSQANYGYTF.

The CDR3 is CASSSGTGWDSEQYF. CDR3 nucleotides: TGCGCCAGCAGCTCAGGGACAGGATGGGACAGCGAGCAGTACTTC. The rearrangement joins TRBV5-1 to TRBJ2-7; TRBD1 aligns across 8 bases. CDR3 length: 15 residues. Germline CDR1 SGHRS, CDR2 YFSETQ. Trimming cost V 3 bases and J 6 bases; bases outside gene matches: 11.

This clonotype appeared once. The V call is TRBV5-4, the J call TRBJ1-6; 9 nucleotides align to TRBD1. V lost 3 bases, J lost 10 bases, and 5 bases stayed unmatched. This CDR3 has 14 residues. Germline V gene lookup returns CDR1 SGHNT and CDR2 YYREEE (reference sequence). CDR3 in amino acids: CASSSGTGNSPLHF. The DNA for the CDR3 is TGTGCCAGCAGCTCCGGGACAGGGAACTCACCCCTCCACTTT.

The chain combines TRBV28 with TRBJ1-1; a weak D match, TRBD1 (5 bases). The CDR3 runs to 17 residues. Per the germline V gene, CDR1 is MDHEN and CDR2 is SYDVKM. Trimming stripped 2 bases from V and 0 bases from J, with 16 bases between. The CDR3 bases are TGTGCCAGCAGTTTAGAGGGACGGCAAAACATGAACACTGAAGCTTTCTTT. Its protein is CASSLEGRQNMNTEAFF.

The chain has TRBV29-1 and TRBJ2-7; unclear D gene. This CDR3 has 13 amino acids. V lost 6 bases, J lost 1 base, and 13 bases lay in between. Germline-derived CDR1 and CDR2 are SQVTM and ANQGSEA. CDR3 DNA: TGCAGCGTGGCAGCGTCGATGTCCTACGAGCAGTACTTC. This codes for CSVAASMSYEQYF.

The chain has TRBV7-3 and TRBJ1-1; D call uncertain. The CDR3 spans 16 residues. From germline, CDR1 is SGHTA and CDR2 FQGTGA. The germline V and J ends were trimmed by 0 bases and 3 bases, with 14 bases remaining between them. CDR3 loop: CASSLTGQLPYTEAFF. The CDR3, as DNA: TGTGCCAGCAGCTTAACAGGGCAGTTACCCTACACTGAAGCTTTCTTT. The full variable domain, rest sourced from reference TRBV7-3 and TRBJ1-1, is GAGVSQTPSNKVTEKGKYVELRCDPISGHTALYWYRQSLGQGPEFLIYFQGTGAADDSGLPNDRFFAVRPEGSVSTLKIQRTERGDSAVYLCASSLTGQLPYTEAFFGQGTRLTVV.

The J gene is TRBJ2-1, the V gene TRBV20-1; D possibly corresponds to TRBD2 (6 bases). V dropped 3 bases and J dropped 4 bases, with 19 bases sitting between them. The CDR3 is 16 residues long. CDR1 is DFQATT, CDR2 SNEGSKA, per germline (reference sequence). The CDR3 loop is CSARYPEDYAYNEQFF. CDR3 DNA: TGCAGTGCTAGGTACCCCGAGGACTATGCTTACAATGAGCAGTTCTTC.

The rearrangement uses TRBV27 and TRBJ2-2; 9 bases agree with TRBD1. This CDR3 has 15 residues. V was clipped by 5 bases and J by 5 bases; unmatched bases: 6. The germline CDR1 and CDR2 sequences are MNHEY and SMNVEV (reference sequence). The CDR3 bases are TGTGCCAGCAGTAAACAGGGGGCGGGGACCGGGGAGCTGTTTTTT. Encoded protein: CASSKQGAGTGELFF.

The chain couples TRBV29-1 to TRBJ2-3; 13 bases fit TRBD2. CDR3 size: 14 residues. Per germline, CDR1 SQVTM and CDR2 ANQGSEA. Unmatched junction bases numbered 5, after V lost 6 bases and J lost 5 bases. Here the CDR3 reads CSVRTSGSGDTQYF. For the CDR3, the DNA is TGCAGCGTAAGGACTAGCGGGAGTGGAGATACGCAGTATTTT.

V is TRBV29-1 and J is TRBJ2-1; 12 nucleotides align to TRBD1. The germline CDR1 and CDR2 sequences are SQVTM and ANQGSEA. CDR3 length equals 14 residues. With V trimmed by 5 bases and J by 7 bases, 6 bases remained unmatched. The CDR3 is CSVRDRGPENEQFF. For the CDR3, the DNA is TGCAGCGTTCGGGACAGGGGGCCAGAAAATGAGCAGTTCTTC.